Listed here are 14 T cell receptor beta chains from one sample, sequenced in a study of blood T cell repertoires in COVID-19. TCRdb's table, derived via immunoSEQ multiplex PCR, lists solely in-frame clones and lacks some. The table lists 90,000 to 100,000 clones, roughly 72% of them singletons, with about 26% in the top ten. The sequenced sample consisted of peripheral blood. The receptor source for this set is a woman aged 55-70 years in a cohort sampled during active or convalescent COVID-19.

Only one count was recorded for this clone. The J gene is TRBJ2-7, the V gene TRBV5-1; TRBD2 is a possible D gene (6 bases). The CDR3 loop spans 15 amino acids. Germline lookup yields CDR1 SGHRS and CDR2 YFSETQ. Trimming removed 4 bases at V and 7 bases at J, with 21 bases between. DNA for the CDR3: TGCGCCAGCAGCCCGCCGGCCGGCGGGGCGGGGGAGCAGTACTTC. Its translation is CASSPPAGGAGEQYF.

Details on this clone: The junction differs from germline at one of its ends, possibly a read error. V usage is TRBV20-1 and J usage is TRBJ2-7, with 7 nucleotides matching TRBD1. CDR3 length: 11 amino acids. Germline lookup yields CDR1 DFQATT and CDR2 SNEGSKA (reference sequence). CDR3 sequence (DNA): TGCAGTGCCCCAAGACAGGGTTCCTCGCACTTC. As protein: CSAPRQGSSHF.

The chain uses TRBV11-2 and TRBJ2-5, with D maybe TRBD1 (5 bases). Between the trimmed V and J ends, which lost 5 bases and 5 bases, there was a span of 18 bases. Germline V CDR1 and CDR2: SGHAT, FQNNGV. The CDR3 runs 15 residues. CDR3 coding DNA: TGTGCCAGCAGCCTCCAGGGAAATCGCTTGGAGACCCAGTACTTC. Translation gives CASSLQGNRLETQYF.

The rearrangement joins TRBV19 to TRBJ2-3; maybe TRBD1 (6 bases). Germline V lookup: CDR1 LNHDA, CDR2 SQIVND (reference sequence). The CDR3 contains 14 residues. V lost 6 bases and J 4 bases, leaving 14 bases between the germline ends. For the CDR3, the DNA is TGTGCCAGTAGGAGGACAGTGAGAGCAGATACGCAGTATTTT. Translated: CASRRTVRADTQYF.

This chain connects TRBV5-1 to TRBJ2-1; TRBD1 matches 9 bases. The V segment lost 1 base and the J segment 4 bases; nucleotides outside the gene matches: 6. Germline V gene lookup returns CDR1 SGHRS and CDR2 YFSETQ. The CDR3 loop spans 16 amino acids. In DNA, the CDR3 is TGCGCCAGCAGCTTGATAGGGACAGGGTTGTACAATGAGCAGTTCTTC. Its protein is CASSLIGTGLYNEQFF.

This clone was seen a single time. This sequence joins TRBV5-5 and TRBJ1-2; 10 bases map to TRBD1. Trimming took 0 bases from V and 4 from J; bases not matched to a gene: 3. The CDR3 consists of 15 residues. CDR1 is SGHKS, CDR2 YYEKEE, per germline (reference sequence). The chain's CDR3 is CASSLADRGTYGYTF. The DNA of the CDR3 is TGTGCCAGCAGCTTGGCGGACAGGGGGACCTATGGCTACACCTTC.

The CDR3 nucleotides are TGTGCCAGCAGCTTAGAAGGCGGGACCACTGAAGCTTTCTTT. This gives the protein CASSLEGGTTEAFF. This chain joins TRBV7-8 and TRBJ1-1, with a possible D match to TRBD1 (5 bases). This CDR3 has 14 residues. CDR1 is SGHVS and CDR2 is FQNEAQ in the germline V gene. V was shortened by 1 base and J by 4 bases, with 10 bases between the two germline ends.

The chain has TRBV27 and TRBJ2-1, with TRBD2 as a possible D gene (7 bases). V was trimmed by 3 bases and J by 4 bases, leaving 13 bases between them. CDR3 length: 15 amino acids. In germline, CDR1 is MNHEY, CDR2 SMNVEV (reference sequence). Written as DNA, the CDR3 is TGTGCCAGCAGTTTGCGGGGGCAGACTTACAATGAGCAGTTCTTC. Its protein product is CASSLRGQTYNEQFF.

V and J are TRBV6-1 and TRBJ2-5, with 9 nucleotides matching TRBD1. Trimming cost V 6 bases and J 2 bases; bases outside gene matches: 7. This CDR3 is built from 15 residues. Germline V gives CDR1 MNHNS, CDR2 SASEGT. The CDR3 loop is CASRSKTGGQETQYF. DNA for the CDR3: TGTGCCAGCAGATCAAAGACAGGGGGTCAAGAGACCCAGTACTTC.

This clone was counted between two and nine times. The rearrangement joins TRBV27 to TRBJ2-2; 7 nucleotides agree with TRBD1. From germline, CDR1 is MNHEY and CDR2 SMNVEV (reference sequence). Unmatched junction bases numbered 5, after V lost 2 bases and J lost 2 bases. The CDR3 is 16 amino acids. CDR3 sequence (DNA): TGTGCCAGCAGTTTAGTACAGGGGTTTAACACCGGGGAGCTGTTTTTT. Amino acids: CASSLVQGFNTGELFF.

This sequence joins TRBV2 and TRBJ1-1; D unresolved. Germline CDR1 is SNHLY and CDR2 is FYNNEI. V lost 5 bases and J lost 2, with 9 bases in between. CDR3 length equals 13 residues. This CDR3 is CASSNRENTEAFF. The DNA of the CDR3 is TGTGCCAGCAGTAACCGGGAAAACACTGAAGCTTTCTTT.

This clone appeared many times. The rearrangement uses TRBV5-4 and TRBJ1-6; weak D call: TRBD1 (6 bases). CDR3 size: 13 residues. Germline values: CDR1 SGHNT, CDR2 YYREEE (reference sequence). V gave up 2 bases and J gave up 11 bases, with 11 bases separating them. CDR3 bases: TGTGCCAGCAGCTTCCCCGGACAGACACCCCTCCACTTT. Protein sequence: CASSFPGQTPLHF.

This chain uses TRBV5-5 with TRBJ2-7, with D possibly TRBD1 on 5 matching bases. Germline assignment: CDR1 SGHKS and CDR2 YYEKEE (reference sequence). Trimming shortened V by 0 bases and J by 6 bases, and 16 bases separated the two germline ends. The CDR3 runs to 15 residues. CDR3 loop: CASSLVSGKVFEQYF. In DNA, the CDR3 is TGTGCCAGCAGCTTGGTTTCAGGGAAGGTTTTCGAGCAGTACTTC.

V usage is TRBV5-1 and J usage is TRBJ2-5, with D perhaps TRBD1 (6 bases). V was trimmed by 5 bases and J by 3 bases, leaving 14 bases between them. CDR1 and CDR2 (germline): SGHRS, YFSETQ. The CDR3 runs 14 residues. CDR3 in amino acids: CASSVRDTKETQYF. The DNA of the CDR3 is TGCGCCAGCAGTGTTCGGGACACAAAAGAGACCCAGTACTTC. Using reference TRBV5-1 and TRBJ2-5 for the parts outside the CDR3, the full variable domain is KAGVTQTPRYLIKTRGQQVTLSCSPISGHRSVSWYQQTPGQGLQFLFEYFSETQRNKGNFPGRFSGRQFSNSRSEMNVSTLELGDSALYLCASSVRDTKETQYFGPGTRLLVL.